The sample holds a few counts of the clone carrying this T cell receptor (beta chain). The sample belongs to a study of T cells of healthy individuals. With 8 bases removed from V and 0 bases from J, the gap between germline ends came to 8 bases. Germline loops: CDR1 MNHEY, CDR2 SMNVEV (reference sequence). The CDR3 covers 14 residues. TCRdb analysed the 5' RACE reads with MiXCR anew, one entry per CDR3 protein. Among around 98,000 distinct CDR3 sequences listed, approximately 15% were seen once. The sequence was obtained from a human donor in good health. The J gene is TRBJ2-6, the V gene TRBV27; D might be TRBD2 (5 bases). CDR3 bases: TGTGCCAGCGGAGGATCCTCTGGGGCCAACGTCCTGACTTTC. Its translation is CASGGSSGANVLTF.